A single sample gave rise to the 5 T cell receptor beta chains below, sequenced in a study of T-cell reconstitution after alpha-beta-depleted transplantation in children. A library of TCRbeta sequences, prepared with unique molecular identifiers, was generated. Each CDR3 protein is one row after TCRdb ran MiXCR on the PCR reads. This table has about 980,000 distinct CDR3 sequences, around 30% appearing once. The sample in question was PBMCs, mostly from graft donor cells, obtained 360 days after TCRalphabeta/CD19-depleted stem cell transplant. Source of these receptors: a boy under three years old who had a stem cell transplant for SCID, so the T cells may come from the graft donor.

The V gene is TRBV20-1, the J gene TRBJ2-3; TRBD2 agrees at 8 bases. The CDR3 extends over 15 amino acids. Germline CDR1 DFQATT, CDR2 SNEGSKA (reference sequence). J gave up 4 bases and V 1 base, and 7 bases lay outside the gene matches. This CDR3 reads CSARARRGAPDTQYF. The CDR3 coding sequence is TGCAGTGCTAGAGCTAGGCGGGGGGCCCCAGATACGCAGTATTTT.

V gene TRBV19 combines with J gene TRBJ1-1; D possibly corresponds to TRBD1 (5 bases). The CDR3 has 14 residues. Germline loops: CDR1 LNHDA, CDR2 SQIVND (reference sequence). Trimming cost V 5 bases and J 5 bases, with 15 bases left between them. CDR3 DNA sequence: TGTGCCAGTAGTGAAATCGGGGGAAAGACTGAAGCTTTCTTT. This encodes CASSEIGGKTEAFF.

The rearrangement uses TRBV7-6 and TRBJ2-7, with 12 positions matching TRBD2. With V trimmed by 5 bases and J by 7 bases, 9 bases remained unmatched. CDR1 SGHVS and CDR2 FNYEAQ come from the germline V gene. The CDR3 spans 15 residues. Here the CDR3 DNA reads TGTGCCAGCAGCCCCGTCCCGGGACTAGCGGGTGAGCAGTACTTC. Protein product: CASSPVPGLAGEQYF.

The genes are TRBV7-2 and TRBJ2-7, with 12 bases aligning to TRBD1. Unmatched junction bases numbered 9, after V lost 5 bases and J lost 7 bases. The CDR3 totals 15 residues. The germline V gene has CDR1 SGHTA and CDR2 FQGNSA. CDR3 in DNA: TGTGCCAGCAGCCCCAGGGGACAGGGGGCCCTGGAGCAGTACTTC. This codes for CASSPRGQGALEQYF.

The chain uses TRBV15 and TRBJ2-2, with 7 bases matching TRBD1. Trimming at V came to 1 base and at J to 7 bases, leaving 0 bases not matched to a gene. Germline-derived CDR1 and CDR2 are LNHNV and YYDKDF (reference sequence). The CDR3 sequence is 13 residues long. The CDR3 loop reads CATSRGDSGELFF. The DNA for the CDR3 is TGTGCCACCAGCAGAGGGGACAGCGGGGAGCTGTTTTTT.